This is a list of T cell receptor beta chains from one sample in a study of beta chain features in type 1 diabetes. Assay: immunoSEQ multiplex PCR; the TCRdb copy retains only in-frame clones and omits some. The sample records 860,000 or so clones, about a sixth being singletons. Sequencing was done on a sample of naive CD4+ T cells from blood. Receptor source: a woman between 18 and 29 years old in good health. Both conserved end residues are part of each CDR3. A D gene is named only where the DNA matches it firmly. Rows may omit the clone size; those that give it use once, few, many or a size class.

j_call d_call clone_size v_call cdr3_nt cdr3_aa
TRBJ2-1 . . TRBV18 TGTGCCAGCTCATCGGGACTGGACAATGAGCAGTTCTTC CASSSGLDNEQFF
TRBJ2-7 . . TRBV15 TGTGCCACCAGCAGAGGTATAGGACAGTTCTACGAGCAGTACTTC CATSRGIGQFYEQYF
TRBJ2-2 . few TRBV5-6 TGTGCCAGCAGCTTGGGCAGGAGAGCCGGGGAGCTGTTTTTT CASSLGRRAGELFF
TRBJ1-5 . . TRBV7-2 TGTGCCAGCAGCTTAGGAGAGTACAATCAGCCCCAGCATTTT CASSLGEYNQPQHF
TRBJ1-5 . few TRBV28 TGTGCCAGCAGGCCCGGGGGCCAGCCCCAGCATTTT CASRPGGQPQHF
TRBJ1-4 . few TRBV7-9 TGTGCCAGCAGCTTCGGCAGGGCGACTTCGACTAATGAAAAACTGTTTTTT CASSFGRATSTNEKLFF
TRBJ1-1 . . TRBV21-1 TGTGCCAGCAGGGGCTCTGAAGCTTTCTTT CASRGSEAFF
TRBJ2-7 . . TRBV10-3 TGTGCCATCAGTGACGGTCCGGGGGCGGTATACGAGCAGTACTTC CAISDGPGAVYEQYF
TRBJ2-3 TRBD2 . TRBV9 TGTGCCAGCAGCTATAGCGGGAGTTACGCAGATACGCAGTATTTT CASSYSGSYADTQYF
TRBJ2-1 . few TRBV6-6 TGTGCCAGCAGTCGCGGACTCATTAACTCCTACAATGAGCAGTTCTTC CASSRGLINSYNEQFF
TRBJ2-5 . few TRBV14 TGTGCCAGCAGCCAGGGGGGCGGCCAGGCCTGGCGAGAGACCCAGTACTTC CASSQGGGQAWRETQYF
TRBJ1-5 TRBD1 few TRBV9 TGTGCCAGCAGCAGACAGGGCTATCAGCCCCAGCATTTT CASSRQGYQPQHF
TRBJ2-1 . few TRBV6-5 TGTGCCAGCCGGCTCCTTGGCTACAATGAGCAGTTCTTC CASRLLGYNEQFF
TRBJ2-3 . . TRBV11-1 TGTGCCAGCAGCTTATGGCTTGACCCGCTTCGGGATACGCAGTATTTT CASSLWLDPLRDTQYF
TRBJ2-1 . few TRBV29-1 TGCAGCGTTGCAAGGACCCAGGATGAGCAGTTCTTC CSVARTQDEQFF
TRBJ2-5 TRBD1 . TRBV5-1 TGCGCCAGCAGCAAGGACAGGGGCTCAGAGACCCAGTACTTC CASSKDRGSETQYF
TRBJ2-5 . few TRBV14 TGTGCCAGCAGCCAAGATAGATTGAGGGGAAACAAAGAGACCCAGTACTTC CASSQDRLRGNKETQYF
TRBJ2-1 TRBD2 few TRBV7-3 TGTGCCAGCAGCTTAGCGGGAGGACTAGCGGGAGGGAGCAATGAGCAGTTCTTC CASSLAGGLAGGSNEQFF
TRBJ2-7 TRBD2 . TRBV2 TGTGCCAGCAGTGGGGAGGGGTTCAGCCAGTACTTC CASSGEGFSQYF
TRBJ1-1 . . TRBV2 TGTGCCAGCAGTCCGCCCCGGACAGAAATGAACACTGAAGCTTTCTTT CASSPPRTEMNTEAFF
TRBJ2-1 . . TRBV7-9 TGTGCCAGCAGCCACGGGCGAGGGGATGAGCAGTTCTTC CASSHGRGDEQFF
TRBJ1-1 . . TRBV19 TGTGCCAGTAGTGGGGTCTTGAACACTGAAGCTTTCTTT CASSGVLNTEAFF
TRBJ2-1 . few TRBV27 TGTGCCAGCAGTTTGAAGCACTCCTACAATGAGCAGTTCTTC CASSLKHSYNEQFF
TRBJ1-5 . few TRBV28 TGTGCCAGCAGTCCCCCGGGATTGGGTCGGTATCAGCCCCAGCATTTT CASSPPGLGRYQPQHF
TRBJ2-7 TRBD1 . TRBV6-6 TGTGCCAGCAGTCGGGACAGGGCCTACGAGCAGTACTTC CASSRDRAYEQYF
TRBJ2-2 . few TRBV2 TGTGCCAGCAGTGAAGTTGTACTAGCAGCCACCGGGGAGCTGTTTTTT CASSEVVLAATGELFF
TRBJ2-7 . few TRBV2 TGTGCCAGCAAGGTTGGACTCTCCGACGAGCAGTACTTC CASKVGLSDEQYF
TRBJ1-5 TRBD1 once TRBV7-9 TGTGCCAGCAGCCCGGGACAGGGCTTCAATCAGCCCCAGCATTTT CASSPGQGFNQPQHF
TRBJ1-2 . few TRBV14 TGTGCCAGCAGCCAAATTTCTGGGAATGGCTACACCTTC CASSQISGNGYTF
TRBJ2-5 . few TRBV21-1 TGTGCCAGCAGGGAAAAGGAGTTTTTTAGGGCAGGAAGAAAAGAAGAGACCCAGTACTTC CASREKEFFRAGRKEETQYF
TRBJ2-2 TRBD1 few TRBV25-1 TGTGCCAGCAGCCTTAGGGGGCCGACCGGGGAGCTGTTTTTT CASSLRGPTGELFF
TRBJ2-5 TRBD2 few TRBV6-6 TGTGCCAGCATTATGAGCGGGGGCCAAGAGACCCAGTACTTC CASIMSGGQETQYF
TRBJ2-7 TRBD1 . TRBV5-1 TGCGCCAGCAGCTCTGATGGGACAGCAACCTACGAGCAGTACTTC CASSSDGTATYEQYF
TRBJ2-6 . . TRBV5-7 TGCGCCAGCAGCTTGGTAGGGGACGGGGCCAACGTCCTGACTTTC CASSLVGDGANVLTF
TRBJ2-2 . . TRBV7-3 TGTGCCAGCAGCCCAACCCAAGTGTCCGGGGAGCTGTTTTTT CASSPTQVSGELFF
TRBJ2-5 . . TRBV11-2 TGTGCCAGCAGCTCGTCTCTAGATCCCCAAGAGACCCAGTACTTC CASSSSLDPQETQYF
TRBJ2-1 . . TRBV7-2 TGTGCCAGCAGCTTCGGGGGGCATTCTTCTGAGCAGTTCTTC CASSFGGHSSEQFF
TRBJ2-3 . . TRBV9 TGTGCCAGCAGCGTAGCTATCCCAGATACGCAGTATTTT CASSVAIPDTQYF
TRBJ2-1 . few TRBV4-3 TGCGCCAGCAGCCAAGATAGACTAGGTGGGAGCTCCTACAATGAGCAGTTCTTC CASSQDRLGGSSYNEQFF
TRBJ2-7 TRBD2 . TRBV27 TGTGCCAGCAGTTCCCGCGGGACTAGAGCCTACGAGCAGTACTTC CASSSRGTRAYEQYF
TRBJ2-2 . few TRBV9 TGTGCCAGCAGCGAGACCCCAGGGACATTGACCGGGGAGCTGTTTTTT CASSETPGTLTGELFF
TRBJ1-1 . few TRBV7-2 TGTGCCAGCAGCTTAGGGGTTTCTATGAACACTGAAGCTTTCTTT CASSLGVSMNTEAFF
TRBJ1-1 TRBD1 . TRBV7-9 TGTGCCAGCAGCTTAGGGACAGGGGACACTGAAGCTTTCTTT CASSLGTGDTEAFF
TRBJ2-1 . few TRBV7-2 TGTGCCAGCAGCAAAAGCGGTTTGGGGTACAATGAGCAGTTCTTC CASSKSGLGYNEQFF
TRBJ2-3 TRBD2 . TRBV6-6 TGTGCCAGCACCCTTAGCGGGAGGGTAGATACGCAGTATTTT CASTLSGRVDTQYF
TRBJ2-3 . . TRBV10-3 TGTGCCATTAAGACCGCTGGAGGGACAGATACGCAGTATTTT CAIKTAGGTDTQYF
TRBJ2-5 . . TRBV25-1 TGTGCCAGTGGACGGAGGGATCGGGAGACCCAGTACTTC CASGRRDRETQYF
TRBJ2-3 TRBD2 . TRBV19 TGTGCCAGTAGTATCGGGACTAGCGTAGATACGCAGTATTTT CASSIGTSVDTQYF
TRBJ2-3 . few TRBV2 TGTGCCAGCAGCGAACGCCGGGGACTTCGCACAGATACGCAGTATTTT CASSERRGLRTDTQYF
TRBJ2-3 . . TRBV19 TGTGCCAGTAGTTCGTATGGTACGCAGTATTTT CASSSYGTQYF
TRBJ2-1 TRBD2 . TRBV11-2 TGTGCCAGCAGATATGCGGGAGGGTCCAACAATGAGCAGTTCTTC CASRYAGGSNNEQFF
TRBJ2-1 . . TRBV15 TGTGCCACCAGCAGAGATCCAAAACTAACTTTTGATGAGCAGTTCTTC CATSRDPKLTFDEQFF